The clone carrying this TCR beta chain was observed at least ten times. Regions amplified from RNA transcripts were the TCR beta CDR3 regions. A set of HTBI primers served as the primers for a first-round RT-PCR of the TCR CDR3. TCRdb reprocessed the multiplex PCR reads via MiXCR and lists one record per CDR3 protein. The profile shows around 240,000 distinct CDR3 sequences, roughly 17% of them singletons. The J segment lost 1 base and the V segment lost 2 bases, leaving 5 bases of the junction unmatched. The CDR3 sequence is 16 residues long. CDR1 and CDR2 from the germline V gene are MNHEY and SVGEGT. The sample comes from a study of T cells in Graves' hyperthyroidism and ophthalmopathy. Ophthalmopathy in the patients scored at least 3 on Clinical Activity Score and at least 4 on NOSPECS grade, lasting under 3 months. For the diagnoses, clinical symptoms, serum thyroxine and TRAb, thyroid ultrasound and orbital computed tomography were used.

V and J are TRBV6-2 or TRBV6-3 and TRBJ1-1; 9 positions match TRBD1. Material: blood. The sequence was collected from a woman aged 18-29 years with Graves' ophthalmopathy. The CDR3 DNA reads TGTGCCAGCAGTTACCCGTCGGACAGGGGGAACACTGAAGCTTTCTTT. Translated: CASSYPSDRGNTEAFF.